This entry lists 14 T cell receptor beta chains sequenced from one sample in a study of T-cell memory formation after mild COVID-19. TCRdb ran MiXCR on the 5' RACE reads and lists one entry per CDR3 protein. Here the sample spans 250,000 to 300,000 distinct CDR3 sequences, 15% to 20% being singletons. The specimen was PBMCs or a T cell subset sorted from them (not recorded which). The origin of the receptors is a man in his late teens or twenties who had mild COVID-19 (a few samples of this study predate the infection). Cell type and time point are not known.

This clonotype was observed a handful of times. This chain links TRBV20-1 with TRBJ1-1; 7 positions match TRBD1. The germline V gene encodes CDR1 DFQATT and CDR2 SNEGSKA (reference sequence). This CDR3 is 13 amino acids long. With 1 base clipped from V and 3 bases from J, the junction kept 2 bases outside the gene matches. As DNA, the CDR3 is TGCAGTGCTAGAGTTCAGGGGGACACTGAAGCTTTCTTT. It encodes CSARVQGDTEAFF.

The V call is TRBV29-1, the J call TRBJ1-2; 9 nucleotides align to TRBD1. This CDR3 contains 13 residues. CDR1 and CDR2 (germline): SQVTM, ANQGSEA. Trimming cost V 3 bases and J 4 bases; bases outside gene matches: 3. The CDR3 protein is CSVDPGQGYGYTF. CDR3 sequence (DNA): TGCAGCGTTGACCCGGGACAGGGCTATGGCTACACCTTC.

This sequence joins TRBV6-1 and TRBJ1-5; 10 bases are shared with TRBD1. The CDR3 totals 17 residues. Germline V gene lookup returns CDR1 MNHNS and CDR2 SASEGT. V lost 5 bases and J lost 0; bases outside the gene matches: 7. This chain's CDR3 is CASSRGDRGYSNQPQHF. CDR3 coding DNA: TGTGCCAGCAGTCGAGGGGACAGGGGATATAGCAATCAGCCCCAGCATTTT.

The CDR3 spells CASSLRQGADSPLHF. The CDR3 DNA reads TGTGCCAGCAGCCTGAGACAGGGGGCCGATTCACCCCTCCACTTT. The gene calls are TRBV7-6 and TRBJ1-6; 10 positions match TRBD1. The CDR3 has 15 amino acids. V trimming: 5 bases; J trimming: 8 bases; junction bases outside the gene matches: 6. Germline values: CDR1 SGHVS, CDR2 FNYEAQ.

This clonotype appeared a few times. Written as DNA, the CDR3 is TGTGCCAGCAGTTACTCCGGCAACATCCGTCAGCCCCAGCATTTT. Protein sequence: CASSYSGNIRQPQHF. The chain recombines TRBV6-5 with TRBJ1-5; no firm D call. This CDR3 contains 15 residues. CDR1 is MNHEY and CDR2 is SVGAGI in the germline V gene. Trimming removed 0 bases at V and 6 bases at J, with 12 bases between.

At least ten counts were recorded for this clonotype. The chain links TRBV4-2 to TRBJ2-1; 8 positions agree with TRBD2. From germline, CDR1 is LGHNA and CDR2 YNFKEQ. V shed 2 bases, J shed 3 bases, and the junction held 3 bases outside the gene matches. The length of the CDR3 is 15 residues. DNA of the CDR3: TGTGCCAGCAGCCAATTGCGGGGGGACTACAATGAGCAGTTCTTC. Translation gives CASSQLRGDYNEQFF.

The V and J genes are TRBV7-9 and TRBJ2-7; D not resolved. This CDR3 has 13 amino acids. Trimming took off 5 bases at V and 0 bases at J, with 8 bases between the two ends. Germline V gives CDR1 SEHNR, CDR2 FQNEAQ (reference sequence). The CDR3 DNA sequence: TGTGCCAGCAGCCCGGTCCTCTCCTACGAGCAGTACTTC. This codes for CASSPVLSYEQYF.

The DNA of the CDR3 is TGTGCCAGCGTCCCGAGCTCTGGAAACACCATATATTTT. Translating gives CASVPSSGNTIYF. The chain carries TRBV12-3 or TRBV12-4 and TRBJ1-3; D ambiguous. Between the trimmed V and J ends, which lost 8 bases and 0 bases, there was a span of 8 bases. The CDR3 is 13 amino acids.

This clonotype was observed a handful of times. V is TRBV20-1 and J is TRBJ1-4; no reliable D call. The V end lost 5 bases, the J end lost 0 bases, and 10 bases lay between the germline ends. The CDR3 totals 14 residues. Germline CDR1 and CDR2: DFQATT and SNEGSKA (reference sequence). CDR3 in DNA: TGCAGTGCTGAACCCAGTACAACTAATGAAAAACTGTTTTTT. As protein: CSAEPSTTNEKLFF.

In its sample, this clonotype was seen many times. The chain couples TRBV7-7 to TRBJ2-1, with unresolved D. Trimming took 1 base from V and 3 from J, leaving 7 bases between them. CDR3 length: 14 residues. Germline V gene sequence: CDR1 SSHAT, CDR2 FNYEAQ (reference sequence). The CDR3 sequence is CASSLGQSYNEQFF. In DNA form, the CDR3 reads TGTGCCAGCAGCTTAGGGCAAAGCTACAATGAGCAGTTCTTC.

The J gene is TRBJ1-6, the V gene TRBV27; 7 bases match TRBD1. J lost 7 bases, V lost 5 bases, and 11 bases had no gene match. CDR1 MNHEY and CDR2 SMNVEV come from the germline V gene (reference sequence). The CDR3 contains 16 residues. Here the CDR3 reads CASSVVPGQLNSPLHF. The CDR3 DNA reads TGTGCCAGCAGTGTAGTGCCGGGACAGCTCAATTCACCCCTCCACTTT.

This chain connects TRBV20-1 to TRBJ2-7; D is uncertain. Trimming cost V 6 bases and J 0 bases, with 12 bases left between them. The germline CDR1 and CDR2 sequences are DFQATT and SNEGSKA (reference sequence). The CDR3 consists of 13 residues. CDR3 amino acids: CSARSAPSYEQYF. DNA for the CDR3: TGCAGTGCCCGATCGGCTCCCTCCTACGAGCAGTACTTC.

This clonotype was seen a few times. V gene TRBV4-1 combines with J gene TRBJ2-7, with a weak D call TRBD1 (6 bases). This CDR3 has 14 residues. In germline, CDR1 is MGHRA, CDR2 YSYEKL. V shed 5 bases and J shed 2 bases, with 13 bases lying between them. CDR3 DNA sequence: TGCGCCAGCAGCTTGGGGGCGTCTACCTACGAGCAGTACTTC. This gives the protein CASSLGASTYEQYF.

The CDR3 spells CSASPGLGTGYEQYF. The CDR3 DNA reads TGCAGTGCTAGCCCCGGACTCGGAACGGGTTACGAGCAGTACTTC. The rearrangement links TRBV20-1 to TRBJ2-7; D perhaps matches TRBD2 (5 bases). The germline V gene encodes CDR1 DFQATT and CDR2 SNEGSKA (reference sequence). V lost 3 bases to trimming and J lost 4 bases, with 19 bases between them. The CDR3 has 15 residues.